This TCR beta chain was recovered during a study of blood T cell repertoires in COVID-19. Study-wide context: Both acute and convalescent COVID-19 samples were obtained from the United States, Italy and Spain. The cDNA or gDNA used as material had been derived from T cells, B-cell-depleted T cells, or PBMCs.

CDR3 length equals 15 residues. Germline loops: CDR1 MGHRA, CDR2 YSYEKL. V shed 2 bases and J 3 bases; nucleotides not matched to a gene: 5. The protocol was immunoSEQ multiplex PCR, while the TCRdb copy is restricted to in-frame clones and leaves out a portion. The sample includes about 190,000 clones, roughly 80% of them seen just once. Material for sequencing was peripheral blood. The sequence was obtained from a man aged 60 to 69 with active or convalescent COVID-19. The chain employs TRBV4-1 and TRBJ2-7; 9 bases align to TRBD2. This chain's CDR3 is CASSQLSGSVYEQYF. The CDR3 nucleotides are TGCGCCAGCAGCCAACTTAGCGGGAGCGTCTACGAGCAGTACTTC.